This TCR beta chain was retrieved from a study of shared clonotypes between healthy human individuals. Notes on the study in general: The study found lower generation probabilities in non-shared clonotypes than in those shared by all four donors. Sampling used blood alone; tissue repertoires probably differ.

Selected positively for CCR7 and CD45RO-negative, naive CD8 cells excluded terminally differentiated effector memory CD45RA+ cells. On this clone: Its antigen is undetermined.

CDR3 length: 14 amino acids. Germline trimming cut 0 bases from V and 3 bases from J; bases unmatched to any gene: 2. Germline CDR1 and CDR2: SGDLS and YYNGEE. The assay was immunoSEQ multiplex PCR, and TCRdb's table has in-frame clones only and misses some. Among nearly 2 million clones, roughly 94% were seen once, and the ten largest hold 1.2%. The sequenced material came from naive CD8+ T cells sorted from blood. This chain links TRBV9 with TRBJ2-5, with TRBD1 identical over 7 bases. The TCR was taken from a man aged 18 to 35 in good health. CDR3 protein: CASSVEGTEETQYF. CDR3 nucleotide sequence: TGTGCCAGCAGCGTAGAGGGGACAGAAGAGACCCAGTACTTC.